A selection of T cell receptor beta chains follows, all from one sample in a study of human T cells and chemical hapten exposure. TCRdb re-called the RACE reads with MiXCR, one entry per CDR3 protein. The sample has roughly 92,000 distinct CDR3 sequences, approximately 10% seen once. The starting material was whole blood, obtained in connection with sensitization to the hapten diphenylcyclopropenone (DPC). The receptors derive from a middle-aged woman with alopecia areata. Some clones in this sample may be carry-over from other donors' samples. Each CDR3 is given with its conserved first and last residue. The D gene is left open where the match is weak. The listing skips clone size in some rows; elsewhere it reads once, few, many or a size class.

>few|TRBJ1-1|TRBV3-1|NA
CASSLEVGTEAFF
TGTGCCAGCAGCCTTGAAGTGGGGACTGAAGCTTTCTTT
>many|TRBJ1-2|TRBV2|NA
CASTKGAYGYTF
TGTGCCAGCACAAAGGGTGCCTATGGCTACACCTTC
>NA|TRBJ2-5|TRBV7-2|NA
CASSPVGGPQETQYF
TGTGCCAGCAGCCCAGTGGGGGGGCCGCAAGAGACCCAGTACTTC
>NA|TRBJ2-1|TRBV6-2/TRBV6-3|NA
CASTGAGSSYNEQFF
TGTGCCAGCACTGGGGCCGGGTCTTCCTACAATGAGCAGTTCTTC
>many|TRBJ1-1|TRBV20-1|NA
CSARDLAGEVEAFF
TGCAGTGCTAGAGATCTGGCAGGGGAGGTTGAAGCTTTCTTT
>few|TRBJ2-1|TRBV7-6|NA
CASRALSTNYNEQFF
TGTGCCAGCAGGGCTCTGAGTACCAACTACAATGAGCAGTTCTTC
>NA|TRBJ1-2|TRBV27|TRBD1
CASSPRTGGEGYTF
TGTGCCAGCAGTCCACGGACAGGGGGTGAGGGCTACACCTTC
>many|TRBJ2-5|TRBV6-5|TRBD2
CASSYGLAGTQYF
TGTGCCAGCAGTTACGGCTTAGCGGGGACCCAGTACTTC
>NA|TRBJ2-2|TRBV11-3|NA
CASSPSNGELFF
TGTGCCAGCAGCCCGTCCAACGGGGAGCTGTTTTTT
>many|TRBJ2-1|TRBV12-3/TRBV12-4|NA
CASNRDSNEQFF
TGTGCCAGCAACCGGGACTCCAATGAGCAGTTCTTC
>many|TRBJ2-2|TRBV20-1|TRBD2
CSASGLAGADGELFF
TGCAGTGCTAGCGGGCTAGCGGGAGCAGACGGGGAGCTGTTTTTT
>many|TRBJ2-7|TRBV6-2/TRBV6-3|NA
CASSYDGPEYEQYF
TGTGCCAGCAGTTACGACGGGCCTGAATACGAGCAGTACTTC
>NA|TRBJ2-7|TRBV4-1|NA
CASSQDIRLQYF
TGCGCCAGCAGCCAAGATATTCGATTGCAGTACTTC
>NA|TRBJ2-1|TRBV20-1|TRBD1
CSATGVPYNEQFF
TGCAGTGCCACAGGGGTGCCGTACAATGAGCAGTTCTTC
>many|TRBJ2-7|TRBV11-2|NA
CASSLGAAYEQYF
TGTGCCAGCAGCTTAGGGGCAGCCTACGAGCAGTACTTC
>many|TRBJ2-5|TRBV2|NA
CASGRQTPETQYF
TGTGCCAGCGGGCGGCAGACCCCAGAGACCCAGTACTTC
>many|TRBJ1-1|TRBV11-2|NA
CASSLARPGTEAFF
TGTGCCAGCAGCTTAGCGCGGCCAGGGACTGAAGCTTTCTTT
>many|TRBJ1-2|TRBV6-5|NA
CASSPWGGGGYTF
TGTGCCAGCAGCCCCTGGGGAGGTGGTGGCTACACCTTC
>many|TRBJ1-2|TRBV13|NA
CASSTTRLGYGYTF
TGTGCCAGCAGCACTACCCGGCTCGGCTATGGCTACACCTTC
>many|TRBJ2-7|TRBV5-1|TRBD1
CASSAGTGVVEQYF
TGCGCCAGCAGCGCAGGGACAGGGGTAGTCGAGCAGTACTTC
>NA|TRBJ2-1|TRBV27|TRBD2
CASSLLRLAGGPSEQFF
TGTGCCAGCAGTTTATTAAGACTAGCGGGAGGGCCAAGTGAGCAGTTCTTC
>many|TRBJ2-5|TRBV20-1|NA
CSAREASFIQTQYF
TGCAGTGCTAGAGAGGCTAGTTTTATCCAGACCCAGTACTTC
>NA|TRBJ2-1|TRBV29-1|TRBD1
CSVERLVGTGGYNEQFF
TGCAGCGTTGAACGTTTGGTAGGGACAGGGGGCTACAATGAGCAGTTCTTC
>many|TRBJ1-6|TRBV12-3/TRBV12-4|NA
CASSLQADSPLHF
TGTGCCAGCAGTTTACAGGCCGATTCACCCCTCCACTTT
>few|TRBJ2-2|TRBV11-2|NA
CASSPNLGRGRHTGELFF
TGTGCCAGCAGCCCTAACTTGGGGAGGGGGAGACACACCGGGGAGCTGTTTTTT
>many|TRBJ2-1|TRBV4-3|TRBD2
CASSLNSGDIYNEQFF
TGCGCCAGCAGCCTCAACAGCGGGGATATCTACAATGAGCAGTTCTTC
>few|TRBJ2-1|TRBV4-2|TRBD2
CASSQEQRGGYNEQFF
TGTGCCAGCAGCCAAGAGCAGCGGGGGGGATACAATGAGCAGTTCTTC
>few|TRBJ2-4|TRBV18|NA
CASSPTGDIQYF
TGTGCCAGCTCACCCACTGGTGACATTCAGTACTTC
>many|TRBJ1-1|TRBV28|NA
CASSQGPHTEAFF
TGTGCCAGCAGCCAGGGACCTCACACTGAAGCTTTCTTT
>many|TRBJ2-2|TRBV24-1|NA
CATSDLTENTGELFF
TGTGCCACCAGTGACCTGACAGAGAACACCGGGGAGCTGTTTTTT
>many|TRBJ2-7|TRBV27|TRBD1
CASSAPGQGFGEQYF
TGTGCCAGCAGTGCCCCGGGACAGGGGTTCGGCGAGCAGTACTTC
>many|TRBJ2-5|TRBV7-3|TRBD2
CASSPTSGGAGETQYF
TGTGCCAGCAGCCCGACTAGCGGGGGGGCTGGGGAGACCCAGTACTTC
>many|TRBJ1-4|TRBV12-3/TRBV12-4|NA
CASSGRTLTNEKLFF
TGTGCCAGCAGTGGTCGGACCTTAACTAATGAAAAACTGTTTTTT
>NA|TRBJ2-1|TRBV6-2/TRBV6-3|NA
CASSYIRGEQFF
TGTGCCAGCAGTTACATAAGGGGTGAGCAGTTCTTC
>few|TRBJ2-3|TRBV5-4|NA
CASSETGLSTDTQYF
TGTGCCAGCAGCGAGACGGGACTCTCCACAGATACGCAGTATTTT